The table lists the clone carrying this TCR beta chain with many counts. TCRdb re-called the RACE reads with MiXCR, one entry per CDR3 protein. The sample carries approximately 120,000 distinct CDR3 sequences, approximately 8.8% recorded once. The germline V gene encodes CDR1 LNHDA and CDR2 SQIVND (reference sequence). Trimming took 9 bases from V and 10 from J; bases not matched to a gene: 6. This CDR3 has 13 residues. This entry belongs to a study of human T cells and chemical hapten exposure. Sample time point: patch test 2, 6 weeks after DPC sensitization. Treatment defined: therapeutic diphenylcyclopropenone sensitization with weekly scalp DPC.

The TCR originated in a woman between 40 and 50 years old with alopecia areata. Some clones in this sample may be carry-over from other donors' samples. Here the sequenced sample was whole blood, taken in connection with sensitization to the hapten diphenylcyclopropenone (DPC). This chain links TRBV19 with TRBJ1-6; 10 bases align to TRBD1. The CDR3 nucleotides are TGTGCCAGCTCCGGGACAGGGGAGTCACCCCTCCACTTT. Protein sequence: CASSGTGESPLHF.